The clone carrying this T cell receptor (beta chain) has just a few counts. Assay: immunoSEQ multiplex PCR; the TCRdb copy retains only in-frame clones and omits some. The repertoire includes approximately 26,000 clones, roughly 87% of them detected once, and approximately 48% sits in the top ten. These data come from a study of blood T cell repertoires in COVID-19. V lost 0 bases and J 4 bases, leaving 10 bases between the germline ends. Germline V lookup: CDR1 SGHRS, CDR2 YFSETQ. CDR3 length: 14 residues. The receptor was derived from a human donor with acute or convalescent COVID-19. The donor label of this sample is uncertain. The chain links TRBV5-1 to TRBJ1-2; D not certain. Input material: peripheral blood. CDR3 region: CASSLDRKRYGYTF. The CDR3 coding sequence is TGCGCCAGCAGCTTGGACAGAAAACGCTATGGCTACACCTTC. Looking up the rest from reference TRBV5-1 and TRBJ1-2 gives the full variable domain: KAGVTQTPRYLIKTRGQQVTLSCSPISGHRSVSWYQQTPGQGLQFLFEYFSETQRNKGNFPGRFSGRQFSNSRSEMNVSTLELGDSALYLCASSLDRKRYGYTFGSGTRLTVV.